This T cell receptor beta chain comes out of a study of shared clonotypes between healthy human individuals. It was at deep level that the assay was run. Per the study methods: ImmunoSEQ yielded junction-only sequences lacking quality scores, so filtering differed. Here immunoSEQ multiplex PCR was the method, and the copy in TCRdb shows in-frame clones only, minus some. V and J calls plus clone size are reproduced from that table; the DNA served to infer D and trimming. Of 500,000 to 650,000 clones detected, around 78% appear once; the ten largest clones hold 12%. Study observations and caveats: An effect of sequencing depth on clonotype sharing among donors was expected.

The CDR3 covers 11 residues. The V end was cut by 6 bases, the J end by 1 base, with 6 bases between. The germline V gene encodes CDR1 DFQATT and CDR2 SNEGSKA (reference sequence). Genomic DNA, for the unsorted samples, came from tens of millions of PBMCs. With regard to this clone: What it binds is unknown.

The gene calls are TRBV20-1 and TRBJ1-2; no definite D call. The TCR comes from a woman in her thirties or forties in good health. Some clones in this sample may be carry-over from other donors' samples. Sequencing was performed on PBMCs. The CDR3 is CSADLNYGYTF. Here the CDR3 DNA reads TGCAGTGCGGATCTTAACTATGGCTACACCTTC.